A single sample gave rise to the 29 T cell receptor beta chains below, sequenced in a study of T cells in Graves' hyperthyroidism and ophthalmopathy. The CDR3 regions of TCR beta were amplified from RNA transcripts. HTBI primers were used for first-round RT-PCR of the TCR CDR3. Each CDR3 protein is one row after TCRdb ran MiXCR on the multiplex PCR reads. Here the sample spans 550,000 to 850,000 distinct CDR3 sequences, 15% to 20% being singletons. The sequenced sample consisted of blood. These receptor sequences come from a woman in her forties or fifties with Graves' hyperthyroidism that later progressed to Graves' ophthalmopathy.

V usage is TRBV15 and J usage is TRBJ1-5; 7 positions agree with TRBD1. Looked up from germline, CDR1 is LNHNV and CDR2 is YYDKDF (reference sequence). This CDR3 region has 17 residues. The ends lost 0 bases at V and 5 bases at J; junction bases unmatched: 10. The DNA of the CDR3 is TGTGCCACCAGCAGAGATAAAGGGACAGCGGAATATCAGCCCCAGCATTTT. Translation gives CATSRDKGTAEYQPQHF. The complete variable domain, with remaining parts taken from reference TRBV15 and TRBJ1-5, reads DAMVIQNPRYQVTQFGKPVTLSCSQTLNHNVMYWYQQKSSQAPKLLFHYYDKDFNNEADTPDNFQSRRPNTSFCFLDIRSPGLGDTAMYLCATSRDKGTAEYQPQHFGDGTRLSIL.

This clonotype occurred a few times. V and J are TRBV19 and TRBJ1-5; no clear D. The CDR3 runs to 16 residues. V shed 5 bases and J shed 0 bases, with 14 bases lying between them. Germline CDR1 LNHDA, CDR2 SQIVND (reference sequence). The CDR3 DNA sequence: TGTGCCAGTAGTGAGACATACGGATATAGCAATCAGCCCCAGCATTTT. Encoded protein: CASSETYGYSNQPQHF.

The V and J genes are TRBV9 and TRBJ2-2; TRBD2 might be the D (5 bases). CDR3 length: 16 residues. The V and J ends lost 2 bases and 5 bases respectively, with 16 bases between them. CDR1 and CDR2 from the germline V gene are SGDLS and YYNGEE. CDR3 in amino acids: CASSVMGVGDTGELFF. The CDR3 nucleotides read TGTGCCAGCAGCGTCATGGGAGTTGGAGATACCGGGGAGCTGTTTTTT.

The genes are TRBV15 and TRBJ1-5; D unclear. V lost 8 bases and J lost 7, with 15 bases in between. The CDR3 is 13 amino acids. The germline gives CDR1 LNHNV, CDR2 YYDKDF (reference sequence). The CDR3 DNA sequence: TGTGCCACCGCTTCAAGAGCGGGCCAGCCCCAGCATTTT. Its translation is CATASRAGQPQHF. The whole variable domain, remainder taken from reference TRBV15 and TRBJ1-5, is DAMVIQNPRYQVTQFGKPVTLSCSQTLNHNVMYWYQQKSSQAPKLLFHYYDKDFNNEADTPDNFQSRRPNTSFCFLDIRSPGLGDTAMYLCATASRAGQPQHFGDGTRLSIL.

This clonotype was picked up many times. The rearrangement links TRBV12-3 or TRBV12-4 to TRBJ2-5; D is perhaps TRBD1 (6 bases). V lost 8 bases, J lost 4 bases, and 11 bases lay in between. The CDR3 is 12 residues long. CDR3 in amino acids: CASVQGRETQYF. CDR3 bases: TGTGCCAGCGTACAGGGTCGAGAGACCCAGTACTTC.

This clonotype turned up a few times. V usage is TRBV6-1 and J usage is TRBJ1-1, with 7 bases matching TRBD1. Germline assignment: CDR1 MNHNS and CDR2 SASEGT. V lost 5 bases and J lost 5; bases outside the gene matches: 14. CDR3 size: 16 residues. In DNA, the CDR3 is TGTGCCAGCAGTATTCTTGGAGGGGGCGAATGGACTGAAGCTTTCTTT. Its protein is CASSILGGGEWTEAFF.

This clonotype was detected many times. The chain has TRBV20-1 and TRBJ1-2, with D perhaps TRBD1 (6 bases). The CDR3 is 13 residues long. The germline V gene encodes CDR1 DFQATT and CDR2 SNEGSKA (reference sequence). Trimming removed 3 bases at V and 6 bases at J, with 14 bases between. CDR3 region: CSASEGQGNGYTF. The CDR3 DNA sequence: TGCAGTGCTAGTGAGGGTCAGGGGAATGGCTACACCTTC.

This clonotype has ten or more counts. The gene calls are TRBV7-9 and TRBJ2-5; possible D gene TRBD1, 6 bases. Trimming stripped 4 bases from V and 2 bases from J, with 11 bases between. This CDR3 contains 14 residues. The V gene's germline CDR1 is SEHNR and CDR2 FQNEAQ (reference sequence). The CDR3 nucleotides read TGTGCCAGCAGCTCCCACAGGGTTCAAGAGACCCAGTACTTC. It codes for CASSSHRVQETQYF.

This clonotype came up a few times. This chain uses TRBV27 with TRBJ2-7; TRBD2 aligns across 12 bases. Germline CDR1 is MNHEY and CDR2 is SMNVEV (reference sequence). The junction had 6 bases not matched to a gene; V was cut back by 4 bases and J by 5 bases. The CDR3 consists of 15 residues. CDR3 DNA: TGTGCCAGCAGTTCGCTCCTAGCGGGGGGGCACGAGCAGTACTTC. Amino acid sequence: CASSSLLAGGHEQYF.

This chain links TRBV14 with TRBJ2-2; D gene ambiguous. The CDR3 length is 13 residues. V lost 2 bases and J 6 bases, leaving 7 bases between the germline ends. Germline values: CDR1 SGHDN, CDR2 FVKESK. CDR3 protein: CASSQPAAGELFF. DNA for the CDR3: TGTGCCAGCAGCCAACCGGCCGCCGGGGAGCTGTTTTTT.

In this sample, this clonotype turned up many times. This chain uses TRBV12-3 or TRBV12-4 with TRBJ1-1; D is undetermined. V was clipped by 5 bases and J by 2 bases, with 15 bases between them. This CDR3 is built from 15 residues. This chain's CDR3 is CASSPDRGSNTEAFF. The CDR3 coding sequence is TGTGCCAGCAGTCCAGATCGCGGGTCCAACACTGAAGCTTTCTTT.

This clonotype was counted ten times or more. V and J are TRBV27 and TRBJ2-7; D uncertain. Trimming removed 8 bases at V and 1 base at J, with 15 bases between. Germline V gives CDR1 MNHEY, CDR2 SMNVEV (reference sequence). The CDR3 is made up of 14 amino acids. The DNA for the CDR3 is TGTGCCAGCGGGCCCAGGATACCTTCCTACGAGCAGTACTTC. It yields the protein CASGPRIPSYEQYF.

This clonotype was counted ten times or more. The rearrangement uses TRBV20-1 and TRBJ1-5; the D gene is possibly TRBD1 (6 bases). The V end lost 3 bases, the J end lost 1 base, and 10 bases lay between the germline ends. Germline V CDR1 and CDR2: DFQATT, SNEGSKA (reference sequence). The CDR3 loop spans 14 amino acids. The DNA of the CDR3 is TGCAGTGCTAGTAAGGGGGTAAGCAATCAGCCCCAGCATTTT. Residues: CSASKGVSNQPQHF.

V gene TRBV4-1 combines with J gene TRBJ2-1, with 7 positions matching TRBD2. The V segment lost 0 bases and the J segment 7 bases; nucleotides outside the gene matches: 9. CDR1 MGHRA and CDR2 YSYEKL come from the germline V gene. CDR3 length: 16 residues. CDR3 protein: CASSQDPSGIGNEQFF. The CDR3 DNA reads TGCGCCAGCAGCCAAGATCCTAGCGGTATAGGGAATGAGCAGTTCTTC.

This clonotype was recorded a few times. The V and J genes are TRBV5-1 and TRBJ1-1, with 9 nucleotides matching TRBD1. J gave up 4 bases and V 0 bases, and 10 bases lay outside the gene matches. From germline, CDR1 is SGHRS and CDR2 YFSETQ. The CDR3 is 17 amino acids. In nucleotides, the CDR3 is TGCGCCAGCAGCTTGGTAATGACAGGGGGAGGGGGCACTGAAGCTTTCTTT. The encoded protein is CASSLVMTGGGGTEAFF.

The chain carries TRBV5-1 and TRBJ1-1; D is ambiguous. This CDR3 is built from 17 residues. Per germline, CDR1 SGHRS and CDR2 YFSETQ. With 0 bases removed from V and 4 bases from J, the gap between germline ends came to 19 bases. The CDR3 DNA follows: TGCGCCAGCAGCTTGGGAGCCCAAAACACCTTGGGCACTGAAGCTTTCTTT. Amino acids: CASSLGAQNTLGTEAFF.

This chain uses TRBV18 with TRBJ2-1; 8 nucleotides agree with TRBD2. The CDR3 totals 17 residues. V shed 4 bases, J shed 0 bases, and the junction held 8 bases outside the gene matches. Germline CDR1 and CDR2: KGHSH and LQKENI. In DNA, the CDR3 is TGTGCCAGCTCACTCGCAAAAGCGGGGGACTCCTACAATGAGCAGTTCTTC. This codes for CASSLAKAGDSYNEQFF.

The chain uses TRBV27 and TRBJ2-6, with TRBD1 as a possible D gene (6 bases). Trimming shortened V by 8 bases and J by 3 bases, and 8 bases separated the two germline ends. The CDR3 is 13 amino acids. Germline V gene sequence: CDR1 MNHEY, CDR2 SMNVEV (reference sequence). CDR3 sequence (DNA): TGTGCCAGCGCGGACAGTGGGGCCAACGTCCTGACTTTC. Encoded protein: CASADSGANVLTF.

Many counts were recorded for this clonotype. The gene calls are TRBV6-6 and TRBJ2-1; 12 bases fit TRBD2. The V and J ends lost 0 bases and 4 bases, in that order; junction bases with no gene match: 4. CDR1 MNHNY and CDR2 SVGAGI come from the germline V gene (reference sequence). The CDR3 covers 17 residues. This chain's CDR3 is CASSYSLAGGLYNEQFF. CDR3 DNA: TGTGCCAGCAGTTACTCGCTAGCGGGGGGGCTATACAATGAGCAGTTCTTC.

Of note for this clonotype: A much larger clone lies a single base off, so this may be a read error. The final CDR3 position lacks the conserved phenylalanine or tryptophan, pointing to a likely read error. The V and J genes are TRBV30 and TRBJ1-2, with 7 bases identical to TRBD1. Unmatched junction bases numbered 6, after V lost 4 bases and J lost 4 bases. The germline CDR1 and CDR2 sequences are GTSNPN and SVGIG (reference sequence). The CDR3 loop spans 13 amino acids. In DNA form, the CDR3 reads TGTGCCTGGAAGACAGGGTTTTCCTATGGCTACACCCTC. It yields the protein CAWKTGFSYGYTL.

V usage is TRBV4-1 and J usage is TRBJ2-2; the match to TRBD1 covers 8 bases. Germline lookup yields CDR1 MGHRA and CDR2 YSYEKL. The V segment lost 0 bases and the J segment 3 bases; nucleotides outside the gene matches: 3. This CDR3 has 16 residues. For the CDR3, the DNA is TGCGCCAGCAGCCAAGAGGGACAGGCGGACACCGGGGAGCTGTTTTTT. Its protein is CASSQEGQADTGELFF.

J is TRBJ2-6 and V is TRBV27, with D uncertain. The CDR3 runs 16 residues. CDR1 and CDR2 (germline): MNHEY, SMNVEV (reference sequence). The V and J ends lost 1 base and 0 bases respectively, with 7 bases between them. CDR3 nucleotide sequence: TGTGCCAGCAGTTTATTCGGTATCTCTGGGGCCAACGTCCTGACTTTC. It translates to CASSLFGISGANVLTF.

V usage is TRBV7-3 and J usage is TRBJ1-5, with D possibly TRBD1 on 5 matching bases. The CDR3 is 13 residues long. V was cut by 5 bases and J by 4 bases, with 9 bases left in between. Germline V gene lookup returns CDR1 SGHTA and CDR2 FQGTGA. CDR3 sequence reads: CASSATVNQPQHF. In nucleotides, the CDR3 is TGTGCCAGCAGCGCGACAGTTAATCAGCCCCAGCATTTT. Filled out from reference TRBV7-3 and TRBJ1-5, the complete variable domain reads GAGVSQTPSNKVTEKGKYVELRCDPISGHTALYWYRQSLGQGPEFLIYFQGTGAADDSGLPNDRFFAVRPEGSVSTLKIQRTERGDSAVYLCASSATVNQPQHFGDGTRLSIL.

This clonotype was counted ten times or more. V is TRBV3-1 and J is TRBJ1-3; D uncertain. The germline gives CDR1 LGHDT, CDR2 YNNKEL (reference sequence). The CDR3 loop spans 13 amino acids. The V end was cut by 3 bases, the J end by 0 bases, with 3 bases between. The CDR3 sequence is CASSQTSGNTIYF. DNA for the CDR3: TGTGCCAGCAGCCAGACCTCTGGAAACACCATATATTTT.

This rearrangement joins TRBV27 to TRBJ2-3, with a weak D call TRBD1 (6 bases). The CDR3 is 19 amino acids. V was trimmed by 5 bases and J by 0 bases, leaving 24 bases between them. The germline V gene has CDR1 MNHEY and CDR2 SMNVEV (reference sequence). CDR3 coding DNA: TGTGCCAGCAGTCCTGAATCCCGGGGACAACTTTCTAGCACAGATACGCAGTATTTT. Protein sequence: CASSPESRGQLSSTDTQYF.

The CDR3 sequence: CASSPISGRGSLNTEAFF. The CDR3 bases are TGTGCCAGCAGTCCTATATCGGGCAGGGGGTCCCTGAACACTGAAGCTTTCTTT. This chain uses TRBV27 with TRBJ1-1; TRBD1 matches at 7 bases. The CDR3 is 18 amino acids. Per germline, CDR1 MNHEY and CDR2 SMNVEV (reference sequence). V trimming: 5 bases; J trimming: 0 bases; junction bases outside the gene matches: 15.

This clonotype was observed many times. Compared with germline, one end of the junction differs, possibly owing to a read error. The J gene is TRBJ2-7, the V gene TRBV6-2 or TRBV6-3; D not certain. The CDR3 covers 13 residues. CDR1 and CDR2 (germline): MNHEY, SVGEGT. The CDR3 protein is CASSKDDRYKQYF. The CDR3 nucleotides read TGTGCCAGCAGCAAGGATGACCGCTACAAGCAGTACTTC.

The chain joins TRBV5-4 to TRBJ2-2; no clear D gene. The CDR3 runs to 16 residues. Trimming left V 2 bases short and J 4 bases short, with 15 bases between. The germline CDR1 and CDR2 sequences are SGHNT and YYREEE (reference sequence). CDR3 protein: CASSLKSLSGTGELFF. CDR3 in DNA: TGTGCCAGCAGCTTAAAGTCCCTCTCTGGCACCGGGGAGCTGTTTTTT.

Many counts were recorded for this clonotype. The V gene is TRBV27, the J gene TRBJ1-5; D call uncertain. In germline, CDR1 is MNHEY, CDR2 SMNVEV (reference sequence). This CDR3 spans 14 amino acids. V gave up 2 bases and J gave up 4 bases, with 9 bases separating them. This CDR3 is CASSLLTGNQPQHF. The CDR3 nucleotides are TGTGCCAGCAGTTTACTGACGGGTAATCAGCCCCAGCATTTT.